What follows are 9 T cell receptor beta chains derived from one specimen sequenced in a study of CD8 T cells in Susac syndrome. RNA, at about 0.45 to 1 ug, was reverse transcribed with random hexamers. TCRdb redid the calling of the immunoSEQ multiplex PCR reads with MiXCR, one entry per CDR3 protein. The sample gives about 180,000 distinct CDR3 sequences, 95% of which show up once; 0.15% to 0.2% is in the top ten. Sample: CD8+ T cells from PBMCs. The origin of the receptors is a human donor with multiple sclerosis.

In nucleotides, the CDR3 is TGTGCCAGCAGCCAAGATCTCAACCCCGCCCCTCAGCATTTT. This translates into CASSQDLNPAPQHF. The chain links TRBV3-1 to TRBJ1-5; no firm D call. The CDR3 has 14 residues. The germline CDR1 and CDR2 sequences are LGHDT and YNNKEL (reference sequence). With 0 bases removed from V and 13 bases from J, the gap between germline ends came to 16 bases. The full variable domain, with the rest looked up from reference TRBV3-1 and TRBJ1-5, is DTAVSQTPKYLVTQMGNDKSIKCEQNLGHDTMYWYKQDSKKFLKIMFSYNNKELIINETVPNRFSPKSPDKAHLNLHINSLELGDSAVYFCASSQDLNPAPQHFGDGTRLSIL.

The sample holds one count of this clonotype. The rearrangement joins TRBV12-3 or TRBV12-4 to TRBJ2-1; D uncertain. The V end lost 3 bases, the J end lost 6 bases, and 9 bases lay between the germline ends. The CDR3 has 13 amino acids. CDR3 in amino acids: CASSLTFLNEQFF. CDR3 in DNA: TGTGCCAGCAGTTTGACATTCCTCAATGAGCAGTTCTTC.

The V gene is TRBV7-2, the J gene TRBJ2-7; 11 positions agree with TRBD2. The CDR3 length is 14 residues. V shed 6 bases, J shed 5 bases, and the junction held 6 bases outside the gene matches. Germline V gene sequence: CDR1 SGHTA, CDR2 FQGNSA. CDR3 nucleotide sequence: TGTGCCAGCAGTACACTAGCGGGAGTTGACGAGCAGTACTTC. As protein: CASSTLAGVDEQYF.

The V call is TRBV20-1, the J call TRBJ1-2; D perhaps matches TRBD1 (5 bases). The CDR3 is 15 residues long. CDR1 DFQATT and CDR2 SNEGSKA come from the germline V gene (reference sequence). CDR3 in amino acids: CSAPKSTVTNYGYTF. CDR3 DNA sequence: TGCAGCGCCCCGAAATCGACAGTGACAAACTATGGCTACACCTTC.

The CDR3 spells CASSAVVTDTQYF. CDR3 coding DNA: TGTGCCAGCAGCGCCGTAGTGACAGATACGCAGTATTTT. This chain links TRBV9 with TRBJ2-3; no firm D call. The CDR3 has 13 amino acids. The germline V and J ends were trimmed by 3 bases and 3 bases, with 8 bases remaining between them. CDR1 and CDR2 from the germline V gene are SGDLS and YYNGEE.

This chain joins TRBV9 and TRBJ2-5, with D possibly TRBD2 on 5 matching bases. Between the trimmed V and J ends, which lost 4 bases and 7 bases, there was a span of 17 bases. This CDR3 comprises 14 residues. Per germline, CDR1 SGDLS and CDR2 YYNGEE. The CDR3 nucleotides are TGTGCCAGCAGCCCCGGGCTAGCCCACCGGACCCAGTACTTC. Translated: CASSPGLAHRTQYF.

This clonotype was found a few times. This chain joins TRBV11-2 and TRBJ2-7; unclear D gene. Trimming left V 1 base short and J 5 bases short, with 12 bases between. The CDR3 sequence is 14 residues long. Germline V gene lookup returns CDR1 SGHAT and CDR2 FQNNGV. CDR3 sequence reads: CASSLVEVSDEQYF. In DNA, the CDR3 is TGTGCCAGCAGCTTAGTTGAGGTTTCGGACGAGCAGTACTTC.

The chain has TRBV12-3 or TRBV12-4 and TRBJ2-1; maybe TRBD2 (5 bases). Trimming took off 10 bases at V and 5 bases at J, with 12 bases between the two ends. The CDR3 sequence is 12 residues long. The CDR3 DNA reads as TGTGCCACCGGGGTGTTAGACAATGAGCAGTTCTTC. Encoded protein: CATGVLDNEQFF.

This chain connects TRBV7-9 to TRBJ2-1; either TRBD1 or TRBD2 may supply D (6 bases each). Germline CDR1 is SEHNR and CDR2 is FQNEAQ (reference sequence). Trimming cost V 5 bases and J 5 bases, with 19 bases left between them. The CDR3 totals 16 residues. The CDR3, as DNA: TGTGCCAGCAGCCCCCCGGGGGCTAGCGTAGACAATGAGCAGTTCTTC. Its protein product is CASSPPGASVDNEQFF.